Detailed here is one T cell receptor (beta chain). Its cognate antigen is unknown. The CDR3 consists of 13 residues. Germline V gene sequence: CDR1 GTSNPN, CDR2 SVGIG (reference sequence). Profiled with immunoSEQ multiplex PCR; TCRdb holds only in-frame clones, not every one. The sample gives 2.5 million or so clones, approximately 90% of which show up once; 0.14% is in the top ten. All donors qualified as healthy HIV-negative adults and had experienced no recent acute infections or vaccinations. The sample is drawn from a study of shared clonotypes between healthy human individuals. Whole-study context: A couple of women and three men aged 18 to 49 made up the donors.

Study-wide results and caveats: Richness estimates generally favored naive over memory subsets.

The receptor comes from a man younger than 35 in good health. Sequenced material: naive CD4+ T cells sorted from blood. Subset reported: CD45RA+ positively selected. This rearrangement joins TRBV30 to TRBJ2-5, with D tentatively TRBD2 (5 bases). The J call is uncertain, as TRBJ2-7 better fits the DNA end. The CDR3 loop is CACRGPGLNEQYF. In nucleotides, the CDR3 is TGTGCCTGCCGAGGGCCTGGTTTGAACGAGCAGTACTTC.